This T cell receptor beta chain was found in a study of blood T cell repertoires in COVID-19. Sequencing used immunoSEQ multiplex PCR; TCRdb keeps in-frame clones, though not all of them. Among over 200,000 clones listed, 88% were seen once. Individuals drawn from 20 to 25 US areas were about 18 to 95 years old. The CDR3 sequence is 12 residues long. V lost 10 bases to trimming and J lost 5 bases, with 15 bases between them. The V gene's germline CDR1 is SNHLY and CDR2 FYNNEI. This clonotype originated in a woman in her twenties or thirties who had been exposed to COVID-19. This chain links TRBV2 with TRBJ2-7; maybe TRBD1 (6 bases). Sequences were obtained from PBMCs or T cells enriched from blood (not recorded which). The CDR3 region is CAKGRTAHEQYF. DNA of the CDR3: TGTGCCAAGGGAAGGACAGCCCACGAGCAGTACTTC. Combining the CDR3 with reference TRBV2 and TRBJ2-7 gives the whole variable domain EPEVTQTPSHQVTQMGQEVILRCVPISNHLYFYWYRQILGQKVEFLVSFYNNEISEKSEIFDDQFSVERPDGSNFTLKIRSTKLEDSAMYFCAKGRTAHEQYFGPGTRLTVT.